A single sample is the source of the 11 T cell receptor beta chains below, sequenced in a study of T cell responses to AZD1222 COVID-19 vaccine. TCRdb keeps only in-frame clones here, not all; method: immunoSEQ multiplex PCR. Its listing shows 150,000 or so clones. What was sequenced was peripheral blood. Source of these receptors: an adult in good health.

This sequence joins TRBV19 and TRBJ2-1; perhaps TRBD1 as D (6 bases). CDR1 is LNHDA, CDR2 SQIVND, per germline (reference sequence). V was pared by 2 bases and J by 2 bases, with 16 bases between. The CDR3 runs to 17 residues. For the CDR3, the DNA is TGTGCCAGTAGTATACAAATTCAGGGGCTTGCCTACAATGAGCAGTTCTTC. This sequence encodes CASSIQIQGLAYNEQFF.

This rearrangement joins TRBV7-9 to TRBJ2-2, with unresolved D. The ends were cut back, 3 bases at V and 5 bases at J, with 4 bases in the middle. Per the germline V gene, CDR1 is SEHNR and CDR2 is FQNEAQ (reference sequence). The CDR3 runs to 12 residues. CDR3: CASSFFTGELFF. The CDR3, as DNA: TGTGCCAGCAGCTTTTTTACCGGGGAGCTGTTTTTT.

CDR3 nucleotide sequence: TGTGCCAGCAGCACGACTAGCCCCACAGATACGCAGTATTTT. Translation: CASSTTSPTDTQYF. The rearrangement uses TRBV6-6 and TRBJ2-3, with 7 bases aligning to TRBD2. The V segment lost 6 bases and the J segment 2 bases; nucleotides outside the gene matches: 5. Germline-derived CDR1 and CDR2 are MNHNY and SVGAGI (reference sequence). This CDR3 region has 14 residues.

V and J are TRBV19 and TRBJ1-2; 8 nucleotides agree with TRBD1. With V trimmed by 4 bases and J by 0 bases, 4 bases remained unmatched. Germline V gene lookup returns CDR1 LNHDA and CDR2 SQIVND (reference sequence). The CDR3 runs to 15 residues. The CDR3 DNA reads TGTGCCAGTAGTACGGGACAGGCGACTAACTATGGCTACACCTTC. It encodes CASSTGQATNYGYTF.

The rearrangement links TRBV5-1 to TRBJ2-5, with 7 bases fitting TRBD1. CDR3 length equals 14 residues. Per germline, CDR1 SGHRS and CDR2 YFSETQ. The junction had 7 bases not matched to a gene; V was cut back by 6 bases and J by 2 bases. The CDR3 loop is CASTLQGPQETQYF. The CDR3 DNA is TGCGCCAGCACCTTACAGGGGCCACAAGAGACCCAGTACTTC.

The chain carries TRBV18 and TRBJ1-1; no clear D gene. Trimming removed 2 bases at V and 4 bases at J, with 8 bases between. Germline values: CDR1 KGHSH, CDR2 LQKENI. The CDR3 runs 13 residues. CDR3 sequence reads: CASSPGVGTEAFF. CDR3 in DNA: TGTGCCAGCTCACCAGGGGTTGGCACTGAAGCTTTCTTT. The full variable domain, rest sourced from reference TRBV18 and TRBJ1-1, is NAGVMQNPRHLVRRRGQEARLRCSPMKGHSHVYWYRQLPEEGLKFMVYLQKENIIDESGMPKERFSAEFPKEGPSILRIQQVVRGDSAAYFCASSPGVGTEAFFGQGTRLTVV.

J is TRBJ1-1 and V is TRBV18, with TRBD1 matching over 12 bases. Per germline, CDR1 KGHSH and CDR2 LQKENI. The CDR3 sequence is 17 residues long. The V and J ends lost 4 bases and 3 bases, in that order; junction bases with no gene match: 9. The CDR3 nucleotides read TGTGCCAGCTCACGCTCCGGGACAGGGGGCTCGTACACTGAAGCTTTCTTT. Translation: CASSRSGTGGSYTEAFF.

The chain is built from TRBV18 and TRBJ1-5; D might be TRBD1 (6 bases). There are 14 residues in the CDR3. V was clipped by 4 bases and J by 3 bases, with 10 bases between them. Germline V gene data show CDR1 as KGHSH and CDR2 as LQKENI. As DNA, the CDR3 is TGTGCCAGCTCACAACAGGGAGTCAATCAGCCCCAGCATTTT. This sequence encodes CASSQQGVNQPQHF.

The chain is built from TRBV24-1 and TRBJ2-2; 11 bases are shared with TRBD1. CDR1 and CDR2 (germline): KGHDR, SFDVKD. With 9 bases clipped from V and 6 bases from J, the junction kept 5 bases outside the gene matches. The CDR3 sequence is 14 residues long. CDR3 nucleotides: TGTGCCACCCGGGGACAGGGGGAATCCGGGGAGCTGTTTTTT. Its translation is CATRGQGESGELFF.

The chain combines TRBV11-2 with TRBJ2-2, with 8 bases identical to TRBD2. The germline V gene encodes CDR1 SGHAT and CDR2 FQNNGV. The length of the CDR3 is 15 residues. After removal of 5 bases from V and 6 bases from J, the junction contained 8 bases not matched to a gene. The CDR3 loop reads CASSLGLAGAGELFF. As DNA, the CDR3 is TGTGCCAGCAGCCTTGGACTAGCTGGGGCCGGGGAGCTGTTTTTT.

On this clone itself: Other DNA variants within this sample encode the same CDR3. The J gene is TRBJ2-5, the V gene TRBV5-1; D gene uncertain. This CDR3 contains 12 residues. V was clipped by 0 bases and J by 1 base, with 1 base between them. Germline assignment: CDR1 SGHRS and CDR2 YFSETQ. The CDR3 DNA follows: TGCGCCAGCAGCTTGGCCCAAGAGACCCAGTACTTC. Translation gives CASSLAQETQYF.